The 16 T cell receptor beta chains listed next were all sequenced from one sample in a study of control samples from healthy donors and cancer patients. TCRdb keeps only in-frame clones here, not all; method: immunoSEQ multiplex PCR. The repertoire holds around 120,000 clones, with around 93% as singletons. Sequenced material: PBMCs. The receptors were sampled from a man in his fifties or sixties with head and neck cancer.

This clone has just one count. CDR3 residues: CASSLNGELFF. In DNA, the CDR3 is TGTGCCAGCAGCTTAAACGGGGAGCTGTTTTTT. The V and J genes are TRBV7-2 and TRBJ2-2; D gene uncertain. Looked up from germline, CDR1 is SGHTA and CDR2 is FQGNSA. The V end was cut by 2 bases, the J end by 7 bases, with 2 bases between. The CDR3 has 11 residues.

This sequence joins TRBV30 and TRBJ2-7, with 7 bases matching TRBD1. V lost 2 bases, J lost 6 bases, and 10 bases stayed unmatched. Germline CDR1 and CDR2: GTSNPN and SVGIG (reference sequence). The CDR3 sequence is 14 residues long. The CDR3 reads CAWSPSTGFIEQYF. DNA of the CDR3: TGTGCCTGGAGTCCTTCGACAGGGTTTATCGAGCAGTACTTC. Combining the CDR3 with reference TRBV30 and TRBJ2-7 gives the whole variable domain SQTIHQWPATLVQPVGSPLSLECTVEGTSNPNLYWYRQAAGRGLQLLFYSVGIGQISSEVPQNLSASRPQDRQFILSSKKLLLSDSGFYLCAWSPSTGFIEQYFGPGTRLTVT.

This clone came up a few times. The rearrangement joins TRBV6-4 to TRBJ2-5; 8 nucleotides line up with TRBD2. The CDR3 totals 17 residues. Per germline, CDR1 MRHNA and CDR2 SNTAGT. The V gene end was trimmed by 8 bases and the J gene end by 2 bases; junction bases not matched to a gene: 16. CDR3 region: CASDVVLSGEDQETQYF. DNA of the CDR3: TGTGCCAGCGATGTCGTCCTTAGCGGGGAGGATCAAGAGACCCAGTACTTC.

The rearrangement uses TRBV28 and TRBJ1-3; the D gene is possibly TRBD1 (5 bases). The germline V and J ends were trimmed by 5 bases and 0 bases, with 11 bases remaining between them. The CDR3 spans 15 residues. Germline CDR1 and CDR2: MDHEN and SYDVKM. CDR3 bases: TGTGCCAGCAGTACTGGGGGAAACTCTGGAAACACCATATATTTT. Its protein is CASSTGGNSGNTIYF.

The chain employs TRBV19 and TRBJ2-7, with D hard to call. Deletions cut 11 bases from V and 2 bases from J, with 19 bases between. This CDR3 has 14 amino acids. Looked up from germline, CDR1 is LNHDA and CDR2 is SQIVND (reference sequence). Written as DNA, the CDR3 is TGTGCCTCCCTAAACACTGACGGAACCTACGAGCAGTACTTC. Its translation is CASLNTDGTYEQYF. The full variable domain, with the rest looked up from reference TRBV19 and TRBJ2-7, is DGGITQSPKYLFRKEGQNVTLSCEQNLNHDAMYWYRQDPGQGLRLIYYSQIVNDFQKGDIAEGYSVSREKKESFPLTVTSAQKNPTAFYLCASLNTDGTYEQYFGPGTRLTVT.

This chain connects TRBV4-2 to TRBJ2-3, with 7 bases that match TRBD2. The CDR3 contains 20 residues. Unmatched junction bases numbered 28, after V lost 9 bases and J lost 4 bases. Germline CDR1 LGHNA, CDR2 YNFKEQ. The CDR3 coding sequence is TGTGCCAGTCAACTCGCCTCCTCTCTCCGACTAGCCGAGGATTCAGATACGCAGTATTTT. Residues: CASQLASSLRLAEDSDTQYF.

The chain links TRBV28 to TRBJ1-2, with 8 nucleotides matching TRBD1. Per the germline V gene, CDR1 is MDHEN and CDR2 is SYDVKM. V lost 5 bases and J lost 5; bases outside the gene matches: 7. CDR3 size: 14 residues. CDR3 in amino acids: CASSTGRGQYGYTF. The CDR3, as DNA: TGTGCCAGCAGTACCGGCAGGGGGCAATATGGCTACACCTTC.

The CDR3 is CASSPSTGGAGNEKLFF. Here the CDR3 DNA reads TGTGCCAGCAGCCCATCTACAGGGGGCGCGGGTAATGAAAAACTGTTTTTT. The chain combines TRBV5-5 with TRBJ1-4, with 9 bases fitting TRBD1. Germline CDR1 is SGHKS and CDR2 is YYEKEE (reference sequence). J gave up 4 bases and V 4 bases, and 11 bases lay outside the gene matches. The CDR3 contains 17 residues. Filled out from reference TRBV5-5 and TRBJ1-4, the complete variable domain reads DAGVTQSPTHLIKTRGQQVTLRCSPISGHKSVSWYQQVLGQGPQFIFQYYEKEERGRGNFPDRFSARQFPNYSSELNVNALLLGDSALYLCASSPSTGGAGNEKLFFGSGTQLSVL.

The rearrangement joins TRBV6-2 or TRBV6-3 to TRBJ1-5, with D possibly matching TRBD1 (6 bases). This CDR3 region has 16 residues. Trimming took off 5 bases at V and 0 bases at J, with 14 bases between the two ends. CDR1 MNHEY and CDR2 SVGEGT come from the germline V gene. The CDR3 region is CASSPDRSYSNQPQHF. The CDR3 nucleotides read TGTGCCAGCAGTCCCGACAGGTCCTATAGCAATCAGCCCCAGCATTTT.

The table lists this clone with a count of one. The rearrangement uses TRBV10-3 and TRBJ1-4, with D perhaps TRBD1 (5 bases). Germline CDR1 reads ENHRY; CDR2 reads SYGVKD. The length of the CDR3 is 14 residues. Trimming took 6 bases from V and 4 from J, leaving 12 bases between them. The CDR3 DNA is TGTGCCATCAGATCCTCAGGGTTTAATGAAAAACTGTTTTTT. Protein: CAIRSSGFNEKLFF.

The chain uses TRBV4-1 and TRBJ2-2; D uncertain. Germline V gene data show CDR1 as MGHRA and CDR2 as YSYEKL. Trimming removed 3 bases from V and 5 bases from J, with 10 bases in between. CDR3 length: 14 amino acids. The CDR3 sequence is CASSQFGTTGELFF. The CDR3 DNA reads TGCGCCAGCAGCCAGTTCGGAACGACCGGGGAGCTGTTTTTT.

The chain uses TRBV3-1 (or the pseudogene TRBV3-2) and TRBJ1-1; D gene unclear. This CDR3 contains 14 residues. Deletions cut 1 base from V and 0 bases from J, with 6 bases between. The germline V gene has CDR1 LGHDT and CDR2 YNNKEL (reference sequence). The CDR3 protein is CASSQARLNTEAFF. CDR3 bases: TGTGCCAGCAGCCAAGCCCGCCTGAACACTGAAGCTTTCTTT.

This clone was counted a single time. The gene calls are TRBV2 and TRBJ1-1; possibly TRBD1 for D (5 bases). The CDR3 consists of 15 residues. In germline, CDR1 is SNHLY, CDR2 FYNNEI. With 7 bases removed from V and 4 bases from J, the gap between germline ends came to 19 bases. The CDR3 reads CASTVIWLGGTEAFF. The CDR3 bases are TGTGCCAGCACCGTGATTTGGTTGGGGGGCACTGAAGCTTTCTTT.

V is TRBV28 and J is TRBJ2-5; D gene ambiguous. The length of the CDR3 is 12 residues. CDR1 and CDR2 (germline): MDHEN, SYDVKM. V lost 7 bases and J lost 1, with 7 bases in between. CDR3 sequence reads: CASKNLQETQYF. CDR3 coding DNA: TGTGCCAGCAAGAATCTCCAAGAGACCCAGTACTTC.

This chain links TRBV19 with TRBJ2-7; a weak D match, TRBD1 (6 bases). Germline CDR1 reads LNHDA; CDR2 reads SQIVND (reference sequence). Trimming stripped 4 bases from V and 4 bases from J, with 20 bases between. The length of the CDR3 is 16 residues. The CDR3 sequence is CASSTNQGLSGYEQYF. As DNA, the CDR3 is TGTGCCAGTAGTACAAACCAGGGGCTCTCTGGTTACGAGCAGTACTTC.

The J gene is TRBJ2-3, the V gene TRBV7-9; TRBD2 is a possible D gene (6 bases). Germline V CDR1 and CDR2: SEHNR, FQNEAQ (reference sequence). The CDR3 runs 18 residues. Deletions cut 2 bases from V and 1 base from J, with 19 bases between. CDR3 in amino acids: CASSLRGGSWEGTDTQYF. CDR3 in DNA: TGTGCCAGCAGCTTAAGAGGTGGCAGTTGGGAGGGCACAGATACGCAGTATTTT.